The T cell receptor beta chain under discussion was sequenced for a study of CD8 T cells in Susac syndrome (dated by TCRdb to between 2018 and 2020). Study-level background: Of the Susac syndrome patients who were sequenced, more than five had clinically active disease and roughly eight were in clinical remission. At the time of blood withdrawal, Susac syndrome patients were either therapy-naive, taking corticosteroids (with some also receiving IVIg), or on IVIg alone. Repertoire sequencing was used to test whether CD8+ T cell activation and differentiation in Susac syndrome was antigen driven. Clonality of the CD8+ T cell repertoire was compared between more than 10 healthy donors, roughly 14 Susac syndrome patients and roughly 16 multiple sclerosis patients. Points the paper makes about the study in general: The number of individuals in the TCR sequencing and HLA analysis was recognized as being relatively small. Clonal expansion was observed in Susac syndrome CD8+ repertoires, with the highest expansion in CD8+ TEMRA cells and greater expansion in clinically active than in remitting patients. Looking at Susac-specific public clones, the researchers identified fewer than 20 in the total CD8+ repertoire and five in the CD8+ TEMRA repertoire.

Peripheral blood CD8+ and CD4+ T cells from healthy donors, Susac syndrome patients and multiple sclerosis patients were profiled using high-throughput TCR beta sequencing. Recently defined diagnostic criteria for definite or probable disease were met by the Susac syndrome patients. Bulk CD8+ and CD4+ T cells were purified magnetically by negative isolation, whereas CD8+ TEMRA cells were enriched by FACS. Blood was collected in EDTA tubes and processed within 24 hours, with PBMCs isolated through density gradient centrifugation. PBMCs intended for TCR sequencing were cryopreserved in liquid nitrogen and were subsequently thawed in a 37 degrees C water bath. Purity of sorted or isolated CD4+, CD8+ and CD8+ TEMRA cells was at least 90%. RNA was extracted using the RNeasy kit, and about 0.45 to 1 ug of the RNA was reverse transcribed with random hexamers. The immunoSEQ multiplex PCR assay, covering 54 Vbeta and 13 Jbeta segments, was used to amplify TCR beta CDR3 regions. PCR amplification bias was corrected by using a synthetic template baseline for primer optimization and computational correction. As for how the authors treated the data: Only productive sequences were kept, with reads annotated to V, D and J genes according to IMGT and analyzed in immunoSEQ Analyzer. Clonality was computed as one minus Shannon entropy normalized by log2 of the number of productive unique sequences. For each patient and control, public and private clones were evaluated among the 100 most prevalent clones. Clones were defined as Susac-specific when absent from the healthy and MS cohorts, from about a thousand published viral clones and from other ImmuneACCESS disease sequences. The public sequencing data were trimmed at Q25 with fastp and processed into clonotypes with MiXCR by TCRdb, which kept only in-frame beta chains. Every distinct CDR3 protein forms one entry, paired with its most common genes and DNA. These V and J calls rely on TCRdb rather than the paper's analysis. The sample records about 84,000 distinct CDR3 sequences, around 96% of which are singletons. The ten largest make up around 0.41% of the sample.

Trimming takes 5 bases off V and 0 bases off J; junction bases not matched to a gene: 3. Via the germline V gene, CDR1 is SQVTM and CDR2 ANQGSEA. The CDR3 goes from the cysteine to the phenylalanine over 13 residues. Only the CDR3 part of the read is kept: 39 bases, read in frame from the first base. Details on this clonotype: Its cognate antigen has yet to be identified. No much larger clonotype is one base removed from it; base qualities were not supplied.

The chain is assembled from TRBV29-1 and TRBJ2-7, and TRBD2 matches 8 of the central bases. Sample: CD8+ T cells from PBMCs. This TCR was sampled from a human donor with Susac syndrome. The nucleotide sequence is given as TGCAGCGTTCGACTAGCGTCCTCCTACGAGCAGTACTTC. The resulting protein is CSVRLASSYEQYF.